The present T cell receptor (beta chain) was sequenced within a study of shared clonotypes between healthy human individuals. Evenly divided among several immunoSEQ plates was the genomic DNA of each subset. Sequenced by immunoSEQ multiplex PCR; TCRdb stores in-frame clones only, minus some. The sample records some 740,000 clones, around 92% being singletons. Terminally differentiated effector memory CD45RA+ cells were left out of the naive CD8 fraction, which was CD45RO-negative and positively selected for CCR7. Sequenced sample: naive CD8+ T cells sorted from blood. The sequence was collected from a man aged 25-45 years in good health.

The CDR3 nucleotides read TGTGCCAGCAGCTTAGCGCCAGACAGGGTGGGGGCTAACTATGGCTACACCTTC. This translates into CASSLAPDRVGANYGYTF. The chain employs TRBV7-8 and TRBJ1-2; 7 positions match TRBD1. Germline assignment: CDR1 SGHVS and CDR2 FQNEAQ. There are 18 residues in the CDR3. The J segment lost 0 bases and the V segment lost 0 bases, leaving 10 bases of the junction unmatched.